These T cell receptor beta chains were read from a single sample in a study of cytomegalovirus exposure and HLA in healthy donors. Libraries were prepared by immunoSEQ multiplex PCR; TCRdb keeps only in-frame clonotypes and omits some of them. The sample includes fewer than 100,000 clones, roughly three quarters seen only once; the top ten take about 2%. Material: PBMCs. Receptors were obtained from a man in his forties or fifties in good health and CMV-seronegative. The CDR3 runs from the conserved cysteine through the conserved F or W. Fields, in order: CDR3 protein, CDR3 DNA, D gene, V gene, clone size, J gene. The D gene is left open where the match is weak. Only part of the rows carry a size: once, few, many, or a class if the clone is expanded.

CASSSLVHNEKLFF,TGTGCCAGCAGCAGCCTGGTCCATAATGAAAAACTGTTTTTT,.,TRBV5-4,few,TRBJ1-4
CASSIRQGLGNEQFF,TGTGCCAGTAGTATACGACAGGGATTGGGCAATGAGCAGTTCTTC,TRBD1,TRBV19,.,TRBJ2-1
CASSIEEGGYTF,TGTGCCAGTAGTATCGAAGAGGGAGGCTACACCTTC,.,TRBV19,.,TRBJ1-2
CASSQTGVQETQYF,TGCGCCAGCAGCCAGACAGGGGTACAAGAGACCCAGTACTTC,TRBD1,TRBV5-1,.,TRBJ2-5
CASSSLAGGTSADTQYF,TGCGCCAGCAGCTCCCTAGCGGGGGGGACATCAGCAGATACGCAGTATTTT,TRBD2,TRBV5-1,.,TRBJ2-3
CASSRTGTGATGELFF,TGTGCCAGCTCCCGGACCGGGACAGGGGCCACCGGGGAGCTGTTTTTT,TRBD1,TRBV18,.,TRBJ2-2
CAWSVGRVGELFF,TGTGCCTGGAGTGTCGGTCGGGTAGGGGAGCTGTTTTTT,.,TRBV30,.,TRBJ2-2
CASSLRLAGETQYF,TGTGCCAGCAGCCTCAGACTAGCGGGGGAGACCCAGTACTTC,TRBD2,TRBV5-4,.,TRBJ2-5
CASSFHSSGSIRELFF,TGTGCCAGCAGTTTTCATTCTAGCGGGAGTATAAGGGAGCTGTTTTTT,TRBD2,TRBV6-5,once,TRBJ2-2
CASSTRQNQPQHF,TGTGCCAGCAGCACCCGACAGAATCAGCCCCAGCATTTT,.,TRBV7-2,.,TRBJ1-5
CASSPIQGTDTQYF,TGTGCCAGCAGTCCTATCCAAGGCACAGATACGCAGTATTTT,.,TRBV27,.,TRBJ2-3
CASSRRFSSPYEQYF,TGTGCCAGCAGCCGCCGGTTTAGCAGTCCCTACGAGCAGTACTTC,.,TRBV28,.,TRBJ2-7
CASWTGGYGYTF,TGTGCCAGCTGGACAGGGGGCTATGGCTACACCTTC,TRBD1,TRBV6-1,few,TRBJ1-2
CAWSVVRGQETQYF,TGTGCCTGGAGTGTAGTCAGGGGGCAAGAGACCCAGTACTTC,TRBD1,TRBV30,few,TRBJ2-5
CATLTGRETQYF,TGTGCCACCTTGACAGGGCGGGAGACCCAGTACTTC,TRBD1,TRBV6-1,few,TRBJ2-5
CASSKKQGISTDTQYF,TGTGCCAGCAGCAAAAAACAGGGGATCAGCACAGATACGCAGTATTTT,TRBD1,TRBV11-3,.,TRBJ2-3
CASSDRDSSYEQYF,TGTGCCAGCAGCGACCGGGACAGCTCCTACGAGCAGTACTTC,TRBD1,TRBV9,.,TRBJ2-7
CASSLLQGSGELFF,TGTGCCAGTAGCCTTTTACAGGGATCCGGGGAGCTGTTTTTT,.,TRBV19,.,TRBJ2-2
CAISTVAGGSSYEQYF,TGTGCCATCAGCACCGTAGCGGGGGGTAGCTCCTACGAGCAGTACTTC,TRBD2,TRBV10-3,.,TRBJ2-7
CASSPGVSNTGELFF,TGTGCCAGCAGCCCCGGGGTTTCGAACACCGGGGAGCTGTTTTTT,.,TRBV9,.,TRBJ2-2
CASSLSAGGLDTIYF,TGTGCCAGCAGCTTATCGGCAGGGGGCTTGGACACCATATATTTT,TRBD1,TRBV7-2,.,TRBJ1-3
CASARQGSQGDTIYF,TGTGCCAGCGCACGACAGGGATCTCAAGGGGACACCATATATTTT,TRBD1,TRBV6-6,.,TRBJ1-3
CAWSSQGHSPLHF,TGTGCCTGGAGTTCACAGGGACATTCACCCCTCCACTTT,.,TRBV30,once,TRBJ1-6
CASSEWGVRETQYF,TGTGCCAGCAGTGAATGGGGGGTACGGGAGACCCAGTACTTC,.,TRBV2,.,TRBJ2-5
CASSIRQGFAEAFF,TGTGCCAGCAGCATTCGACAGGGGTTTGCTGAAGCTTTCTTT,TRBD1,TRBV5-4,.,TRBJ1-1
CSSSLEQAARGQGYTF,TGTTCCAGCAGCTTAGAACAGGCGGCCAGGGGGCAAGGCTACACCTTC,TRBD1,TRBV7-9,once,TRBJ1-2